The 11 T cell receptor beta chains below were found in one sample sequenced in a study of cytotoxic CD8 clonotypes in ibrutinib-treated CLL listed by TCRdb under 2021. The library was prepared using the immunoSEQ multiplex PCR assay. TCRdb re-hosts the immuneACCESS table, in-frame sequences only. Its copies lack some clones; in the studies checked, an unresolved V gene accounts for under half of them, and the cause for the rest is not known. This sample holds more than 15,000 clones; approximately 82% were observed only once. The ten largest clones take up over 15% of the sample. Sequencing was performed on PBMCs, taken before ibrutinib treatment. The receptors were gathered from a human donor with chronic lymphocytic leukemia.

The rearrangement links TRBV5-1 to TRBJ1-1; no definite D call. Germline values: CDR1 SGHRS, CDR2 YFSETQ. The CDR3 contains 15 residues. V was shortened by 0 bases and J by 1 base, with 10 bases between the two germline ends. CDR3 loop: CASSLGRGWNTEAFF. As DNA, the CDR3 is TGCGCCAGCAGCTTGGGGCGAGGGTGGAACACTGAAGCTTTCTTT.

This clone has just one count. The chain combines TRBV19 with TRBJ1-2, with 7 bases lining up with TRBD1. The V segment lost 7 bases and the J segment 0 bases; nucleotides outside the gene matches: 5. This CDR3 is 14 amino acids long. CDR1 is LNHDA, CDR2 SQIVND, per germline (reference sequence). The DNA for the CDR3 is TGTGCCAGTACGGGACAGACCTCTAACTATGGCTACACCTTC. The encoded protein is CASTGQTSNYGYTF.

The count of this clone is one. The chain uses TRBV6-1 and TRBJ2-7; D is unclear. Trimming removed 3 bases at V and 3 bases at J, with 15 bases between. This CDR3 is 15 amino acids long. Germline CDR1 MNHNS, CDR2 SASEGT. CDR3 DNA sequence: TGTGCCAGCAGTGATCAGACCGGCCCCAACTACGAGCAGTACTTC. Translation: CASSDQTGPNYEQYF.

In the case of this clone: One end of the junction varies from germline; a read error may be responsible. CDR3 protein: CASSPRDSGDWVF. Here the CDR3 DNA reads TGTGCCAGCAGCCCCCGAGATAGCGGAGACTGGGTCTTC. The chain employs TRBV7-3 and TRBJ2-1, with a tentative D call TRBD2 (6 bases). CDR1 SGHTA and CDR2 FQGTGA come from the germline V gene. The CDR3 sequence is 13 residues long.

This clone came up a few times. The chain is built from TRBV7-8 and TRBJ2-7; 7 bases line up with TRBD1. Per the germline V gene, CDR1 is SGHVS and CDR2 is FQNEAQ. Unmatched junction bases numbered 6, after V lost 5 bases and J lost 5 bases. This CDR3 contains 13 residues. CDR3 amino acids: CASSRKTGNEQYF. In DNA, the CDR3 is TGTGCCAGCAGCCGCAAGACAGGGAACGAGCAGTACTTC.

V is TRBV14 and J is TRBJ2-1; D unclear. V lost 4 bases, J lost 8 bases, and 6 bases lay in between. This CDR3 has 11 residues. Germline CDR1 SGHDN, CDR2 FVKESK. The CDR3 region is CASSRRYEQFF. CDR3 bases: TGTGCCAGCAGCCGACGATATGAGCAGTTCTTC.

This clone occurred once. A read error may produce the germline difference seen at one junction end. The chain uses TRBV19 and TRBJ1-4; D may be TRBD1 (6 bases). The length of the CDR3 is 15 residues. In germline, CDR1 is LNHDA, CDR2 SQIVND (reference sequence). The CDR3 DNA reads TGTGCCAGTAGTAACCAAGGGACAACGAATGAAAAACTGTTTTTT. Translation gives CASSNQGTTNEKLFF.

In nucleotides, the CDR3 is TGTGCCACCAGAACCAAGACGGACAGAAACTATGGCTACACCTTC. Translation: CATRTKTDRNYGYTF. The rearrangement links TRBV15 to TRBJ1-2; D may be TRBD1 (6 bases). The CDR3 covers 15 residues. V dropped 6 bases and J dropped 2 bases, with 16 bases sitting between them. Germline V CDR1 and CDR2: LNHNV, YYDKDF (reference sequence).

CDR3 DNA: TGTGCCAGCAGCACGGAGCAGGGCTACGAGCAGTACTTC. Residues: CASSTEQGYEQYF. The rearrangement uses TRBV4-2 and TRBJ2-7, with D possibly matching TRBD1 (5 bases). Germline V gene lookup returns CDR1 LGHNA and CDR2 YNFKEQ. The V end lost 5 bases, the J end lost 3 bases, and 11 bases lay between the germline ends. CDR3 length: 13 amino acids.

The CDR3 here is CASSSGSINEKLFF. DNA of the CDR3: TGCGCCAGCAGCTCCGGGAGCATTAATGAAAAACTGTTTTTT. V usage is TRBV5-1 and J usage is TRBJ1-4; D gene unclear. Between the trimmed V and J ends, which lost 3 bases and 4 bases, there was a span of 10 bases. The CDR3 runs to 14 residues. Germline values: CDR1 SGHRS, CDR2 YFSETQ.

The rearrangement joins TRBV7-2 to TRBJ1-6; no clear D. Trimming took 5 bases from V and 8 from J, leaving 10 bases between them. Germline V gene data show CDR1 as SGHTA and CDR2 as FQGNSA. The CDR3 sequence is 13 residues long. The chain's CDR3 is CASSRTLDSPLHF. CDR3 nucleotides: TGTGCCAGCAGCCGAACACTAGATTCACCCCTCCACTTT.